This TCR beta chain is drawn from a study of T cells expressing NK-cell markers. With the 5' RACE reads reprocessed, TCRdb shows one record per CDR3 protein and no DNA. The listing records some 460,000 distinct CDR3 sequences. Looked up from germline, CDR1 is MNHEY and CDR2 is SVGAGI. The CDR3 covers 14 residues. Sample: blood T cells: a sorted CD56 or NKG2C T cell subset, CD4+ or CD8+ T cells, or bulk PBMC T cells (not recorded which). The sequence was collected from a woman aged 50 to 65 in good health. The V call is TRBV6-5, the J call TRBJ2-1; TCRdb gives TRBD2 as the D gene, but with no DNA this cannot be confirmed. The CDR3 reads CASSYTPSGKWLFF.